The clone carrying this T cell receptor (beta chain) came up a few times. This sample stems from a study of blood T cell repertoires in COVID-19. Methods used by the authors: How many nucleated cells were present was estimated from reference gene primer amplification. Libraries were prepared by immunoSEQ multiplex PCR; TCRdb keeps only in-frame clonotypes and omits some of them. V, J and clone size are taken as reported in that table, and D and trimming were inferred from the DNA itself. Here the sample spans about 24,000 clones, roughly nine tenths being singletons. V was trimmed by 4 bases and J by 5 bases, leaving 14 bases between them. This CDR3 is 14 amino acids long. In germline, CDR1 is MGHRA, CDR2 YSYEKL.

The chain recombines TRBV4-1 with TRBJ2-5, with TRBD2 as a possible D gene (5 bases). Material for sequencing was peripheral blood. The clonotype comes from a man in his sixties or seventies with acute or convalescent COVID-19. CDR3: CASSPGLTGETQYF. DNA for the CDR3: TGCGCCAGCAGCCCAGGCCTAACGGGGGAGACCCAGTACTTC.